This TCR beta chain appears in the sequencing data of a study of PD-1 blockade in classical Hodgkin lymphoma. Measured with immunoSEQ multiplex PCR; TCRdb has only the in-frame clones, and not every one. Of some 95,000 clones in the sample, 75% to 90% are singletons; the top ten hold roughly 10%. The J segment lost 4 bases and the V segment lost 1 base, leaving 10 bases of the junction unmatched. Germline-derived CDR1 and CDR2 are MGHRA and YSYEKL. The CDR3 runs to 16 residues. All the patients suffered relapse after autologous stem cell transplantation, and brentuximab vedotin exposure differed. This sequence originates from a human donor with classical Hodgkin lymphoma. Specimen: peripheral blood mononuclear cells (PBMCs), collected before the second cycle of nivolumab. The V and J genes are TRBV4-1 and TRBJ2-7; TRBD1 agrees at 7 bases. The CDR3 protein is CASSQGPQGEGYEQYF. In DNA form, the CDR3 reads TGCGCCAGCAGCCAAGGGCCCCAGGGGGAAGGTTACGAGCAGTACTTC.